This TCR beta chain was recorded in a study of T cell changes during pregnancy in multiple sclerosis. Produced via immunoSEQ multiplex PCR; TCRdb's table is partial and in-frame only. In the table there are around 33,000 clones, 90% of which are singletons. The material was CD4+ T cells from peripheral blood mononuclear cells, obtained in the third trimester of pregnancy. The source is a female donor in good health, enrolled as a control in a pregnancy study.

The CDR3 coding sequence is TGTGCCAGCAGCTTAGGTGGGACTAGCGGGGGGGTGGGCTTCTTC. This encodes CASSLGGTSGGVGFF. This chain connects TRBV5-4 to TRBJ2-1, with 16 bases matching TRBD2. The CDR3 has 15 amino acids. With 2 bases clipped from V and 16 bases from J, the junction kept 9 bases outside the gene matches. CDR1 is SGHNT and CDR2 is YYREEE in the germline V gene (reference sequence).